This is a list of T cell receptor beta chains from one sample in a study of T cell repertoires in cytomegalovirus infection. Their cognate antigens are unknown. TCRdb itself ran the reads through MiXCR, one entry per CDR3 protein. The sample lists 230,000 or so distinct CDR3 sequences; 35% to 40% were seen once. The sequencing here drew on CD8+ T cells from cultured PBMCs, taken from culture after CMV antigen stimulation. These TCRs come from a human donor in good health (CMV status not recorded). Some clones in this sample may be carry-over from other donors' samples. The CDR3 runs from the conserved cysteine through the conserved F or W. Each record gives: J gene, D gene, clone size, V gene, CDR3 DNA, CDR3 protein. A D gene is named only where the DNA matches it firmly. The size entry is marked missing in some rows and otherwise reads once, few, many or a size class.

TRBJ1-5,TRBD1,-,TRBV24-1,TGTGCCACCCAACAGGGGGGCGATCAGCCCCAGCATTTT,CATQQGGDQPQHF
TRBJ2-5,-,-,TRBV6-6,TGTGCCAGCAGTACCCCCGGGGAGACCCAGTACTTC,CASSTPGETQYF
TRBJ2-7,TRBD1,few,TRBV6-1,TGTGCTAGCAGTGAAGAGGACAGGGGAATCGAGCAGTACTTC,CASSEEDRGIEQYF
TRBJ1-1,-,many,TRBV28,TGTGCCAGCAGTACTCGGGGGACGGCGAACACTGAAGCTTTCTTT,CASSTRGTANTEAFF
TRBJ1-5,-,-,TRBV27,TGTGCCAGCAGTAATTTGAATCAGCCCCAGCATTTT,CASSNLNQPQHF
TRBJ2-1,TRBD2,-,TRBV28,TGTGCCAGCAGTTTCCTAGCGGGGAGTGAGCAGTTCTTC,CASSFLAGSEQFF
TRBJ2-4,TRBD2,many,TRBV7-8,TGTGCCAGCAGCCATACTAGCGGGACCAAAAACATTCAGTACTTC,CASSHTSGTKNIQYF
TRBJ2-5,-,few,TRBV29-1,TGCAGCGTTCTCAGTCTGAGCGACCAAGAGACCCAGTACTTC,CSVLSLSDQETQYF
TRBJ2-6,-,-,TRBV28,TGTGCCAGCAGTTTTTACAGGCTTAGCTCTGGGGCCAACGTCCTGACTTTC,CASSFYRLSSGANVLTF
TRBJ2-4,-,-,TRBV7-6,TGTGCCAGCAGCTTTGGACGGGTCTCCGGAAACATTCAGTACTTC,CASSFGRVSGNIQYF
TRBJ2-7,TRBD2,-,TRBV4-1,TGCGCCAGCAGCCAAGATCGGCTAGCGGGTACCTACGAGCAGTACTTC,CASSQDRLAGTYEQYF
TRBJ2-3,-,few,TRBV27,TGTGCCAGCAGTAGAGGCGGATTAACTAGCACAGATACGCAGTATTTT,CASSRGGLTSTDTQYF
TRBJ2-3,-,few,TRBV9,TGTGCCAGCAGCGTAGAAGCCCCGGATACGCAGTATTTT,CASSVEAPDTQYF
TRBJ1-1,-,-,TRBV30,TGTGCCTGGAATGCCTGGGCGTTAGGCGAAGCTTTCTTT,CAWNAWALGEAFF
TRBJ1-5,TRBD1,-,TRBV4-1,TGCGCCAGCAGAGAAGAGACAGGGAATCAGCCCCAGCATTTT,CASREETGNQPQHF
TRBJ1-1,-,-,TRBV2,TGTGCCAGCAGTGTCGTGTCTGAAGCTTTCTTT,CASSVVSEAFF
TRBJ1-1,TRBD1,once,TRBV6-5,TGTGCCAGAAGACGTCGGGACAGAATGAACACTGAAGCTTTCTTT,CARRRRDRMNTEAFF
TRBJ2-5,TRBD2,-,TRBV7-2,TGTGCCAGCAGCCTACCTCACTCTAGCGGGAGACCACCAGTAAGGACCCAGTACTTC,CASSLPHSSGRPPVRTQYF
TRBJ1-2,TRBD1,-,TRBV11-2,TGTGCCAGCAGCTTAGCCCCAGACAGGGCTCGAAGCTATGGCTACACCTTC,CASSLAPDRARSYGYTF
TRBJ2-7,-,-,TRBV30,TGTGCCTGGCGGACACTAGCTGCCTACGAGCAGTACTTC,CAWRTLAAYEQYF
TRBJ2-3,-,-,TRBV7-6,TGTGCCAGCAGCTTAGCGCAATCCGATACGAAGTATTTT,CASSLAQSDTKYF
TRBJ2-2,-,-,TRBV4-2,TGTGCCAGCAGCCAAGGCGACTACACCGGGGAGCTGTTTTTT,CASSQGDYTGELFF
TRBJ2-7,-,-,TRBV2,TGTGCCAGCAGGGGGCGAGACGAGCAGTACTTC,CASRGRDEQYF
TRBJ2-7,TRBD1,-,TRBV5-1,TGCGCCAGCAGCTTGGCAGGGGGCCCTACCTACGAGCAGTACTTC,CASSLAGGPTYEQYF
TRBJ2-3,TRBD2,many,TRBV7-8,TGTGCCAGCAGCGTCGGACTAGCGGGGGGGCCATCTCGTACAGATACGCAGTATTTT,CASSVGLAGGPSRTDTQYF
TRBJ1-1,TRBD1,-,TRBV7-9,TGTGCCAGCACCGACAGGGGTAGGAACACTGAAGCTTTCTTT,CASTDRGRNTEAFF
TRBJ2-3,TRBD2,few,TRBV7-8,TGTGCCAGCAGCTTAACCCCTGTGGGGAGGGCAGATACGCAGTATTTT,CASSLTPVGRADTQYF
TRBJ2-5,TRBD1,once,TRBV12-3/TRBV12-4,TGTGCCAGCAGTACCGGGACAGGGGGCGGTGGGAAGACCCAGTACTTC,CASSTGTGGGGKTQYF
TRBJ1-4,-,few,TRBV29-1,TGCAGCGTTGCCGGGAGGACTAATGAAAAACTGTTTTTT,CSVAGRTNEKLFF
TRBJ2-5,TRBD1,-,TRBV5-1,TGCGCCAGCAGCTTTCCTCCGGGACAGCCGGAGACCCAGTACTTC,CASSFPPGQPETQYF
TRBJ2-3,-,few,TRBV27,TGTGCCTCTCCTGGATCGGCGCGACAGCTCACAGATACGCAGTATTTT,CASPGSARQLTDTQYF
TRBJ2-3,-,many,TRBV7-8,TGTGCCAGCAGCCTGAAGATAGACACAGATACGCAGTATTTT,CASSLKIDTDTQYF
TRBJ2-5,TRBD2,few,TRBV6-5,TGTGCCAGCAGTTACTCGGGCGGACTAGCGGGGTGGGAGACCCAGTACTTC,CASSYSGGLAGWETQYF
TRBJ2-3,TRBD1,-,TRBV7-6,TGTGCCAGCAGCTCCAGGACAGGAGAGGGCACAGATACGCAGTATTTT,CASSSRTGEGTDTQYF
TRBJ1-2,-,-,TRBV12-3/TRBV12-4,TGTGCCAGCAGTCCCGAGGATAACTATGGCTACACCTTC,CASSPEDNYGYTF
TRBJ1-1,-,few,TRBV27,TGTGCCAGCAGTTTCCGAGGGAGAGGAAACACTGAAGCTTTCTTT,CASSFRGRGNTEAFF
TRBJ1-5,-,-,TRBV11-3,TGTGCCAGCAGCTTAGATCGCACACCGTATAGCAATCAGCCCCAGCATTTT,CASSLDRTPYSNQPQHF
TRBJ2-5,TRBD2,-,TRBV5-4,TGTGCCAGCAGCTTGGTGTCACTAGCGGGAGTGGCGGAGACCCAGTACTTC,CASSLVSLAGVAETQYF
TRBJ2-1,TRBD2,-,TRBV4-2,TGTGCCAGCAGCCCCTCGGCGGGGGGGGCGAGTGAGCAGTTCTTC,CASSPSAGGASEQFF
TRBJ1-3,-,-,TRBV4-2,TGTGCCAGCAGCCAGCCGACAGCATCTGGAAACACCATATATTTT,CASSQPTASGNTIYF
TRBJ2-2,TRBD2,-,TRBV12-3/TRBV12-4,TGTGCCAGCAGTTTAGGAGGGAGGGCATATACCGGGGAGCTGTTTTTT,CASSLGGRAYTGELFF
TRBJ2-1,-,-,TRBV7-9,TGTGCCAGCAACCCCAGGGGAGGGAGAACCTACAATGAGCAGTTCTTC,CASNPRGGRTYNEQFF